The subject of this entry is one T cell receptor (beta chain). CDR1 is SGHAT and CDR2 is FQNNGV in the germline V gene. The junction had 4 bases not matched to a gene; V was cut back by 2 bases and J by 3 bases. This CDR3 is built from 14 residues. The entry originates in a study of T cell changes during pregnancy in multiple sclerosis. Sequencing used immunoSEQ multiplex PCR; TCRdb keeps in-frame clones, though not all of them. The sample shows tens of thousands of clones, about nine tenths of them seen only once. The material sequenced was peripheral blood, taken in the second trimester of pregnancy. The receptor was derived from a female donor with multiple sclerosis, enrolled in a pregnancy study. The chain recombines TRBV11-2 with TRBJ2-7, with 7 nucleotides matching TRBD1. This chain's CDR3 is CASSLQGVHYEQYF. The CDR3 region has the DNA TGTGCCAGCAGCTTACAGGGGGTTCACTACGAGCAGTACTTC.